This TCR beta chain was sequenced in a study of control samples from healthy donors and cancer patients. Profiled with immunoSEQ multiplex PCR; TCRdb holds only in-frame clones, not every one. This repertoire shows 350,000 to 450,000 clones, about nine tenths found once; its top ten account for about 6.3%. The CDR3 consists of 14 residues. Germline V gives CDR1 LNHDA, CDR2 SQIVND (reference sequence). Trimming pared 2 bases from V and 5 bases from J, leaving 7 bases between. The sample consisted of PBMCs. The chain employs TRBV19 and TRBJ1-6, with D uncertain. The sequence was collected from a man aged 40-50 years with head and neck cancer. The CDR3 DNA is TGTGCCAGTAGTATAAACGGGAATAATTCACCCCTCCACTTT. Residues: CASSINGNNSPLHF.